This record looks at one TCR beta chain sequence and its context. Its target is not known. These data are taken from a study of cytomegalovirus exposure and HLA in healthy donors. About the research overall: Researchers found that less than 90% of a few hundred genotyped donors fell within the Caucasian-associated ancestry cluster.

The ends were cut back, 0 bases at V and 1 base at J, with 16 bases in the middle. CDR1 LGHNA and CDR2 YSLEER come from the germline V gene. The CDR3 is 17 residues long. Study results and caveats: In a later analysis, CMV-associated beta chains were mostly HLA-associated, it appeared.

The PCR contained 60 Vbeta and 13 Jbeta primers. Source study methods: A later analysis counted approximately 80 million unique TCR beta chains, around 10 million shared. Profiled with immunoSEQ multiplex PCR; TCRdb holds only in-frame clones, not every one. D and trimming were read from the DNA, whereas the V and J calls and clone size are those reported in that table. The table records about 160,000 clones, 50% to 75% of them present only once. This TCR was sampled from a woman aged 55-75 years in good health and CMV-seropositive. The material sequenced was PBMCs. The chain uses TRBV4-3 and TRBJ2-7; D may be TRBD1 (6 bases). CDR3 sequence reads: CASSQDRVQGRSYEQYF. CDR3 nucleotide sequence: TGCGCCAGCAGCCAAGATCGGGTACAGGGAAGGTCCTACGAGCAGTACTTC.